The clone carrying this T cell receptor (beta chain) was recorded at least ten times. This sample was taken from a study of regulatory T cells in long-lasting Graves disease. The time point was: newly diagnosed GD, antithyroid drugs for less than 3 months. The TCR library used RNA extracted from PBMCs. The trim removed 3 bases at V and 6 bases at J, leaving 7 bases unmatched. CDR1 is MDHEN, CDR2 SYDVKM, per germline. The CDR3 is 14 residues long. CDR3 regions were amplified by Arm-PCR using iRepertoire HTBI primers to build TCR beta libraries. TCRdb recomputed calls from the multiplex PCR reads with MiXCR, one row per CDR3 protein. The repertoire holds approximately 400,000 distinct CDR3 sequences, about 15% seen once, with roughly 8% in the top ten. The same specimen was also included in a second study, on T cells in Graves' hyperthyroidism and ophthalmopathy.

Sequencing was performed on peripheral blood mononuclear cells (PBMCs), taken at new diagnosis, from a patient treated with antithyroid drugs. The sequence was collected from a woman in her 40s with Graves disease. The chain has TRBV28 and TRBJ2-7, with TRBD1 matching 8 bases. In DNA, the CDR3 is TGTGCCAGCAGTTTCAACAGGGGGATCGGCGAGCAGTACTTC. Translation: CASSFNRGIGEQYF. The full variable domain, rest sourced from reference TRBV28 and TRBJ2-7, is DVKVTQSSRYLVKRTGEKVFLECVQDMDHENMFWYRQDPGLGLRLIYFSYDVKMKEKGDIPEGYSVSREKKERFSLILESASTNQTSMYLCASSFNRGIGEQYFGPGTRLTVT.